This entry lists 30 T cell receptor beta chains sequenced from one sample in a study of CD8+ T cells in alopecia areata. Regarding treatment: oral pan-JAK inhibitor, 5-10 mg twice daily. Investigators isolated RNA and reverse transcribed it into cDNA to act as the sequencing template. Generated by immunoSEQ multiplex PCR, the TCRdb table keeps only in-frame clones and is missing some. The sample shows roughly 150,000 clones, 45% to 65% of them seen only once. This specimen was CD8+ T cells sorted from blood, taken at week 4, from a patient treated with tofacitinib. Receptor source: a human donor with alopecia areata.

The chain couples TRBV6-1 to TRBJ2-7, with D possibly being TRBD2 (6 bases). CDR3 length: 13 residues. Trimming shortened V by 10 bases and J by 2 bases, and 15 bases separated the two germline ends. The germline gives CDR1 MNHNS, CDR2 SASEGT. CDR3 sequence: CATRDGGTYEQYF. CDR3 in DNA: TGTGCCACCCGGGACGGGGGTACCTACGAGCAGTACTTC.

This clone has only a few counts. CDR3 bases: TGTGCCAGCAGCCTGGGACAGGCGGTCACCGGGGAGCTGTTTTTT. Its protein product is CASSLGQAVTGELFF. This chain uses TRBV13 with TRBJ2-2, with 8 bases lining up with TRBD1. Per germline, CDR1 PRHDT and CDR2 FYEKMQ (reference sequence). V shed 5 bases and J 4 bases; nucleotides not matched to a gene: 6. The CDR3 loop spans 15 amino acids.

The CDR3 here is CASTRAQGPGEQYF. The CDR3 nucleotides are TGTGCCAGCACCCGGGCCCAGGGGCCGGGGGAGCAGTACTTC. The chain combines TRBV7-9 with TRBJ2-7, with D possibly TRBD1 on 6 matching bases. CDR3 length equals 14 residues. The germline CDR1 and CDR2 sequences are SEHNR and FQNEAQ (reference sequence). Trimming stripped 7 bases from V and 7 bases from J, with 20 bases between.

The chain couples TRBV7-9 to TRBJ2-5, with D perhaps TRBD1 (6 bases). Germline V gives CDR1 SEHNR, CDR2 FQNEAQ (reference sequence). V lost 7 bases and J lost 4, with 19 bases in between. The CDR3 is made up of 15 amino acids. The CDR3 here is CASNPTQGLGETQYF. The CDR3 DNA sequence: TGTGCCAGCAACCCAACACAGGGTTTGGGAGAGACCCAGTACTTC.

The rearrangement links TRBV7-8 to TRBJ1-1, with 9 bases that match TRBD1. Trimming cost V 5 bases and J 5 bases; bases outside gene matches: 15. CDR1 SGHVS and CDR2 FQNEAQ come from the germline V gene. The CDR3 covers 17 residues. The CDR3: CASSPTGGPPRTTEAFF. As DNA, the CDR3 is TGTGCCAGCAGCCCGACAGGGGGGCCCCCTCGGACTACTGAAGCTTTCTTT. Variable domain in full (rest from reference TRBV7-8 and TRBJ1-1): GAGVSQSPRYKVAKRGQDVALRCDPISGHVSLFWYQQALGQGPEFLTYFQNEAQLDKSGLPSDRFFAERPEGSVSTLKIQRTQQEDSAVYLCASSPTGGPPRTTEAFFGQGTRLTVV.

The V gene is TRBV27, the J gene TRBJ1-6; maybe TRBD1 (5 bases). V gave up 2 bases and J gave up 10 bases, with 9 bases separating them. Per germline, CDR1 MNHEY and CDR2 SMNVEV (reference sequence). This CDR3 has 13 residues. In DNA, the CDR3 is TGTGCCAGCAGTTTAGGTGGGGCCTCACCCCTCCACTTT. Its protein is CASSLGGASPLHF.

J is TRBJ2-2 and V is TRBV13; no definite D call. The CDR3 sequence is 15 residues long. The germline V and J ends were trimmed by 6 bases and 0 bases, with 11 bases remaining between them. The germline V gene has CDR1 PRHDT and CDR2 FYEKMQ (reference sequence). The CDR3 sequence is CASSPPLPNTGELFF. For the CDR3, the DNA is TGTGCCAGCAGTCCCCCCCTACCGAACACCGGGGAGCTGTTTTTT.

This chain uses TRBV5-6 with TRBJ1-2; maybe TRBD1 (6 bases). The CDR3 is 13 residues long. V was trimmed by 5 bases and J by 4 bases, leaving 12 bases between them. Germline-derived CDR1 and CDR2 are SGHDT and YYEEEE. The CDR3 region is CASSRTAPYGYTF. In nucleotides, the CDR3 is TGTGCCAGCAGTCGGACAGCTCCCTATGGCTACACCTTC.

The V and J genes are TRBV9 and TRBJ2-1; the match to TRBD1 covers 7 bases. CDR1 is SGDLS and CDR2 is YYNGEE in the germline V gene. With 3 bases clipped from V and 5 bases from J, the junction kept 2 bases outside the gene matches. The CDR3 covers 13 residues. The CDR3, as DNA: TGTGCCAGCAGCGACGGGACAGACAATGAGCAGTTCTTC. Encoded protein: CASSDGTDNEQFF.

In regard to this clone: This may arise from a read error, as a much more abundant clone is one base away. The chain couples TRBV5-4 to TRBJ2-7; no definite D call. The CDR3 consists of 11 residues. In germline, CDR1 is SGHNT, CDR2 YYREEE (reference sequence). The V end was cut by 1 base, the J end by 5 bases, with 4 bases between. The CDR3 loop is CASSLNHEQYF. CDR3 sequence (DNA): TGTGCCAGCAGCTTGAATCACGAGCAGTACTTC.

The CDR3 sequence: CASSPGLQTLHF. CDR3 nucleotides: TGTGCCAGCAGTCCGGGCCTTCAGACCCTCCACTTT. This chain links TRBV27 with TRBJ1-6; D remains unclear. Per germline, CDR1 MNHEY and CDR2 SMNVEV (reference sequence). The CDR3 loop spans 12 amino acids. The V and J ends lost 5 bases and 14 bases respectively, with 13 bases between them.

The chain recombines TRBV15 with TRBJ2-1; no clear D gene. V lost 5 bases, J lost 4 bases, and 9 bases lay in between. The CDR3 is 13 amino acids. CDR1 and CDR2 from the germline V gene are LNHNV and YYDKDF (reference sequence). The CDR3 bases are TGTGCCACCAGCGGGTCAGTTTACAATGAGCAGTTCTTC. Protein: CATSGSVYNEQFF.

The CDR3 here is CSVQESLEQFF. Written as DNA, the CDR3 is TGCAGCGTCCAAGAGTCCCTAGAGCAGTTCTTC. The chain has TRBV29-1 and TRBJ2-1, with unresolved D. The CDR3 runs to 11 residues. Trimming removed 6 bases from V and 10 bases from J, with 13 bases in between. Germline loops: CDR1 SQVTM, CDR2 ANQGSEA.

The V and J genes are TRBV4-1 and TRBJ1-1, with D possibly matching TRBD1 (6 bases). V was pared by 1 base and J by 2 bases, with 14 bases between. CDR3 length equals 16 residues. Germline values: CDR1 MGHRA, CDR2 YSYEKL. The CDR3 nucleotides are TGCGCCAGCAGCCAAGTAGGCCAGGGGCCTAACACTGAAGCTTTCTTT. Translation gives CASSQVGQGPNTEAFF.

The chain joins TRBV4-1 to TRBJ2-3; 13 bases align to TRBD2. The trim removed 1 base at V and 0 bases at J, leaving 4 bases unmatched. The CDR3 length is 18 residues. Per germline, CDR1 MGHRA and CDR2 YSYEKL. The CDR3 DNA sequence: TGCGCCAGCAGCCAAGCACTAGCGGGGGGGCCGAGCACAGATACGCAGTATTTT. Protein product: CASSQALAGGPSTDTQYF.

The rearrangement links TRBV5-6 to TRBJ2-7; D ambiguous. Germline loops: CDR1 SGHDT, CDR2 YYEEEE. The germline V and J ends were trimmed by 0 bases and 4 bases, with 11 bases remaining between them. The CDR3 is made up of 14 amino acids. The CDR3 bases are TGTGCCAGCAGCTTGGCCTCTCTGATTTACGAGCAGTACTTC. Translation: CASSLASLIYEQYF.

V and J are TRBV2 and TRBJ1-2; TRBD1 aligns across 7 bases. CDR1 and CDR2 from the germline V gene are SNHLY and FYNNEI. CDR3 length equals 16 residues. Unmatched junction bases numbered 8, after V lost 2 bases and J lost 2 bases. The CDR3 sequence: CASSESPGQVNYGYTF. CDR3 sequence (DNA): TGTGCCAGCAGTGAAAGCCCCGGACAGGTGAACTATGGCTACACCTTC. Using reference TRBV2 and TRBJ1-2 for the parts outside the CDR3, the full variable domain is EPEVTQTPSHQVTQMGQEVILRCVPISNHLYFYWYRQILGQKVEFLVSFYNNEISEKSEIFDDQFSVERPDGSNFTLKIRSTKLEDSAMYFCASSESPGQVNYGYTFGSGTRLTVV.

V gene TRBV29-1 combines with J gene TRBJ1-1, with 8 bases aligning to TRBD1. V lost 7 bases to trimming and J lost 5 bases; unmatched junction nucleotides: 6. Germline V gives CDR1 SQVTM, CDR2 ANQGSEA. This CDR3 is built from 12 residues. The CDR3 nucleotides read TGCAGCGGTCACAGGGGGAGGACTGAAGCTTTCTTT. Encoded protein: CSGHRGRTEAFF.

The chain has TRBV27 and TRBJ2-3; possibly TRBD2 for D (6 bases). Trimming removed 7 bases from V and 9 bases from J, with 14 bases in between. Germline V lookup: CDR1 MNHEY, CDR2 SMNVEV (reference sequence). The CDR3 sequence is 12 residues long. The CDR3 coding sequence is TGTGCCAGCACGGGCCCCGCGGGGACGCAGTATTTT. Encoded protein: CASTGPAGTQYF.

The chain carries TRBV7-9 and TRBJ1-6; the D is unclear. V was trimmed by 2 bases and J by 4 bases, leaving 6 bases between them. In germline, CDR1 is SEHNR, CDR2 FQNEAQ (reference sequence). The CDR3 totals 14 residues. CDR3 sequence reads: CASSLRQYNSPLHF. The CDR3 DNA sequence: TGTGCCAGCAGCTTAAGGCAGTATAATTCACCCCTCCACTTT.

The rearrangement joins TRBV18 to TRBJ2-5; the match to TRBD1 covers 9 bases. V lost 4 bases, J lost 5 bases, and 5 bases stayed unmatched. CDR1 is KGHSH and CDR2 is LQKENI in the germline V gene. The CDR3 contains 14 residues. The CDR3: CASSLGQGRETQYF. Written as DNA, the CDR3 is TGTGCCAGCTCACTGGGACAGGGCCGGGAGACCCAGTACTTC. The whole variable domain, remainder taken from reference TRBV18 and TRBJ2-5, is NAGVMQNPRHLVRRRGQEARLRCSPMKGHSHVYWYRQLPEEGLKFMVYLQKENIIDESGMPKERFSAEFPKEGPSILRIQQVVRGDSAAYFCASSLGQGRETQYFGPGTRLLVL.

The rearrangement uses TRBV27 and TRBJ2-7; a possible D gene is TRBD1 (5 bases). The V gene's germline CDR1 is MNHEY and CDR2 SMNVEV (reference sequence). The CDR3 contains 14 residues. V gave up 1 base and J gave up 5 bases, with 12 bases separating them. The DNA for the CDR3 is TGTGCCAGCAGTTTATTGGCAGGGATCAACGAGCAGTACTTC. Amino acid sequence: CASSLLAGINEQYF.

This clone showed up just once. CDR3 loop: CASSGTGGAPGYTF. The CDR3 DNA is TGTGCCAGCAGTGGAACAGGGGGCGCCCCGGGCTACACCTTC. The rearrangement joins TRBV9 to TRBJ1-2; 9 nucleotides align to TRBD1. This CDR3 contains 14 residues. Trimming removed 5 bases from V and 8 bases from J; junction bases left unmatched: 10. Germline CDR1 SGDLS, CDR2 YYNGEE.

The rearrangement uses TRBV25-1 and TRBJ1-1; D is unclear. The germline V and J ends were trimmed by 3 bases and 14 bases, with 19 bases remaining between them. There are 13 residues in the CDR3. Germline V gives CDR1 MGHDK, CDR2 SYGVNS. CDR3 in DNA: TGTGCCAGCAGTGATACGTTACGAACAGCGCCGTTCTTT. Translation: CASSDTLRTAPFF.

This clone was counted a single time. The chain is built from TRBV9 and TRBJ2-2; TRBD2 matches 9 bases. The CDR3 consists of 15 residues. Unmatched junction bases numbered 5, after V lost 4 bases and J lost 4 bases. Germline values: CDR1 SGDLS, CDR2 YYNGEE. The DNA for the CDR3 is TGTGCCAGCAGCCATAATAGCGGGGGCACCGGGGAGCTGTTTTTT. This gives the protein CASSHNSGGTGELFF.

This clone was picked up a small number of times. As DNA, the CDR3 is TGTGCCAGCAGCTTAGGGTCTTGGTACGAGCAGTACTTC. Protein product: CASSLGSWYEQYF. The J gene is TRBJ2-7, the V gene TRBV7-9; the D is unclear. The CDR3 length is 13 residues. V shed 1 base and J shed 4 bases, with 8 bases lying between them. In germline, CDR1 is SEHNR, CDR2 FQNEAQ (reference sequence).

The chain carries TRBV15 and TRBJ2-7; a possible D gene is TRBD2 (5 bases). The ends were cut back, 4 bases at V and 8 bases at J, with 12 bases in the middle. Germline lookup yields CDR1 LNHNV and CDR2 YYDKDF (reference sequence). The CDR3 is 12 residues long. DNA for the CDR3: TGTGCCACCAGCACTACCGGAGGCCAGCAGTACTTC. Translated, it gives CATSTTGGQQYF.

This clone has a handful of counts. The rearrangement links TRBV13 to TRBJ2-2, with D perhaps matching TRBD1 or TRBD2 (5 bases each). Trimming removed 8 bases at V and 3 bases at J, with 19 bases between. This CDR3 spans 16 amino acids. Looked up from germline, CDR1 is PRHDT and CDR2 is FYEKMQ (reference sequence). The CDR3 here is CASSLWVRGHTGELFF. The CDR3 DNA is TGTGCCAGCTCTCTTTGGGTCCGGGGCCACACCGGGGAGCTGTTTTTT.

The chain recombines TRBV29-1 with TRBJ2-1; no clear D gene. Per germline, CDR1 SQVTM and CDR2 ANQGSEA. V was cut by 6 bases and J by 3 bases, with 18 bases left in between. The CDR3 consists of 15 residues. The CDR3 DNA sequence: TGCAGCGTCCCGAAGCTACCGAGTCTCTACAATGAGCAGTTCTTC. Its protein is CSVPKLPSLYNEQFF.

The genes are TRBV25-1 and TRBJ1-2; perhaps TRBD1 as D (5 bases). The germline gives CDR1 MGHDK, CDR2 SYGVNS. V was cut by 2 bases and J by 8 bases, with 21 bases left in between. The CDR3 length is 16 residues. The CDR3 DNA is TGTGCCAGCAGTGAACTCCGGGGGACTACACAGGAGGGCTACACCTTC. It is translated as CASSELRGTTQEGYTF.